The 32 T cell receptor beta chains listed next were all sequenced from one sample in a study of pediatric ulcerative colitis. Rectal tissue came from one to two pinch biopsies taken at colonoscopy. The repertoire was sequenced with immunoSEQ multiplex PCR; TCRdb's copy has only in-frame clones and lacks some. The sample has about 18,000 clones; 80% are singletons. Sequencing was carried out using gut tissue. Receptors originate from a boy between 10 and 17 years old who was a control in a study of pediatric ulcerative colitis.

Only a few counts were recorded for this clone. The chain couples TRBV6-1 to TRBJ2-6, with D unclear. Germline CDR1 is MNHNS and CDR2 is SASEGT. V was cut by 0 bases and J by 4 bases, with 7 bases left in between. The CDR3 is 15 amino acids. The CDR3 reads CASSEAESGANVLTF. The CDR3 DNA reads TGTGCCAGCAGTGAAGCCGAGTCAGGGGCCAACGTCCTGACTTTC.

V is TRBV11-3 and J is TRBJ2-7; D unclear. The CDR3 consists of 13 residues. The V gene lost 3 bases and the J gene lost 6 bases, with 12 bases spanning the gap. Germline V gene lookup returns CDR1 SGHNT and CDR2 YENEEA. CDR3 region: CASSLRDAGEQYF. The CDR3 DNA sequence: TGTGCCAGCAGCTTGCGAGACGCAGGCGAGCAGTACTTC.

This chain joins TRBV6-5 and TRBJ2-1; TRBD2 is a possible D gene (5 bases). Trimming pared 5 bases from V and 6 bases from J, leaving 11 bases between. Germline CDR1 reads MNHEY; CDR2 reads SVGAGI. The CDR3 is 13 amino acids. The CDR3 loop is CASSPIGSNEQFF. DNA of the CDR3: TGTGCCAGCAGTCCGATAGGGAGCAATGAGCAGTTCTTC.

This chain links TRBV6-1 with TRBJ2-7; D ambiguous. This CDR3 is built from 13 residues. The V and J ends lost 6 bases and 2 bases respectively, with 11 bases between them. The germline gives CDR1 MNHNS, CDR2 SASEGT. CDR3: CASSPNTAYEQYF. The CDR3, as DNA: TGTGCCAGCAGCCCGAATACAGCCTACGAGCAGTACTTC.

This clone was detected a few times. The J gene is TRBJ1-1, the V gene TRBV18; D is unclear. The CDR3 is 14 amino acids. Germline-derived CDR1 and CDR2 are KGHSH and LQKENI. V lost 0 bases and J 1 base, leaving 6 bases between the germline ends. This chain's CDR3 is CASSPPATNTEAFF. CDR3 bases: TGTGCCAGCTCACCACCGGCGACGAACACTGAAGCTTTCTTT.

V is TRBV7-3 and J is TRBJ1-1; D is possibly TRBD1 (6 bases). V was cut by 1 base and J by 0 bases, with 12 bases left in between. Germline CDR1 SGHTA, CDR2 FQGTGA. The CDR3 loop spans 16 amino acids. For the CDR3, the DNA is TGTGCCAGCAGCTTAAGGGGGACACCACTGAACACTGAAGCTTTCTTT. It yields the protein CASSLRGTPLNTEAFF. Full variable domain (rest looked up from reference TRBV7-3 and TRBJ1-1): GAGVSQTPSNKVTEKGKYVELRCDPISGHTALYWYRQSLGQGPEFLIYFQGTGAADDSGLPNDRFFAVRPEGSVSTLKIQRTERGDSAVYLCASSLRGTPLNTEAFFGQGTRLTVV.

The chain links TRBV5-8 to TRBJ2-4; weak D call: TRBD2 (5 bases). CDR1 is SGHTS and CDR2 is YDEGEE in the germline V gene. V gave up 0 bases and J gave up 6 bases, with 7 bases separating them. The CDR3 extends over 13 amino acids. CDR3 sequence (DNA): TGTGCCAGCAGCTTGGGGGGAGTAAACATTCAGTACTTC. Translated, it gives CASSLGGVNIQYF.

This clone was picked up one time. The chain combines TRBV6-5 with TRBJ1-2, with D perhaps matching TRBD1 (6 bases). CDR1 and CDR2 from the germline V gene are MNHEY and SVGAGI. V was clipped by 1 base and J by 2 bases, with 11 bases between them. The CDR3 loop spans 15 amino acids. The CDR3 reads CASSYLRGYNYGYTF. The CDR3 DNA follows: TGTGCCAGCAGTTACTTGAGGGGGTACAACTATGGCTACACCTTC.

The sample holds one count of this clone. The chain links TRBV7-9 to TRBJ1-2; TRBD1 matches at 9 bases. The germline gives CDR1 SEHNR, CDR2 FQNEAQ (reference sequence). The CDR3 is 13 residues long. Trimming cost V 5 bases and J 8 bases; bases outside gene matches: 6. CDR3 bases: TGTGCCAGCAGCCCACAGGGGGCTAAAGGCTACACCTTC. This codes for CASSPQGAKGYTF.

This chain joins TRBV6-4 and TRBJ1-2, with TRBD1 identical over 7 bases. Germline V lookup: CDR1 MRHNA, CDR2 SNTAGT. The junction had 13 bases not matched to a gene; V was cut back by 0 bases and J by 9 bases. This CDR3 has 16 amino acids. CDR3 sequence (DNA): TGTGCCAGCAGTGACTCTGACAGGGAATTAAACGAGCGCTACACCTTC. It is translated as CASSDSDRELNERYTF.

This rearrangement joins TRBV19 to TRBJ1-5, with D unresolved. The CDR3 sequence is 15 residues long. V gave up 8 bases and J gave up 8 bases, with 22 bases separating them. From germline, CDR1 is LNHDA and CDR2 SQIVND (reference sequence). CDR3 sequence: CASRPDRGLREPQHF. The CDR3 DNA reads TGTGCCAGTCGACCGGACCGCGGCTTGAGGGAGCCCCAGCATTTT. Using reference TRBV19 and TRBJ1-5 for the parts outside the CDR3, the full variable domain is DGGITQSPKYLFRKEGQNVTLSCEQNLNHDAMYWYRQDPGQGLRLIYYSQIVNDFQKGDIAEGYSVSREKKESFPLTVTSAQKNPTAFYLCASRPDRGLREPQHFGDGTRLSIL.

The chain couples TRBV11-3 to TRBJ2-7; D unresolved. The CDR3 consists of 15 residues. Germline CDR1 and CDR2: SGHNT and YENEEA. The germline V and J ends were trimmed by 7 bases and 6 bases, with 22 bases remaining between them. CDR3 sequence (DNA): TGTGCCAGCACCGAGAGGTGGTTGCCGTATCCCGAGCAGTACTTC. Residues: CASTERWLPYPEQYF.

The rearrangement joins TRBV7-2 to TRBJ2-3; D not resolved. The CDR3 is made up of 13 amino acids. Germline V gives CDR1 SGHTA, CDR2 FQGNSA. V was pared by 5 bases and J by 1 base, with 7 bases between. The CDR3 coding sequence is TGTGCCAGCAGCCATGGACGCACAGATACGCAGTATTTT. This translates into CASSHGRTDTQYF.

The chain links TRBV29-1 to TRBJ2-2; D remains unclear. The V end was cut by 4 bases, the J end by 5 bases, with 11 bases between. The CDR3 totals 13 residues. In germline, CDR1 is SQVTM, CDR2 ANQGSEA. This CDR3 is CSVGPPETGELFF. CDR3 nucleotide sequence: TGCAGCGTTGGACCCCCAGAGACCGGGGAGCTGTTTTTT.

CDR3 in amino acids: CAISLGQENTEAFF. As DNA, the CDR3 is TGTGCCATCAGTTTGGGGCAGGAAAACACTGAAGCTTTCTTT. The rearrangement uses TRBV10-3 and TRBJ1-1; TRBD1 is a possible D gene (5 bases). Trimming removed 5 bases from V and 2 bases from J, with 12 bases in between. The CDR3 has 14 amino acids. CDR1 is ENHRY, CDR2 SYGVKD, per germline.

In DNA form, the CDR3 reads TGTGCCAGCAGCTTCCTAGACAGGGGTGATCAGCCCCAGCATTTT. Residues: CASSFLDRGDQPQHF. The V call is TRBV11-3, the J call TRBJ1-5, with 8 bases identical to TRBD1. The CDR3 contains 15 residues. Germline CDR1 is SGHNT and CDR2 is YENEEA. V lost 3 bases to trimming and J lost 5 bases; unmatched junction nucleotides: 6.

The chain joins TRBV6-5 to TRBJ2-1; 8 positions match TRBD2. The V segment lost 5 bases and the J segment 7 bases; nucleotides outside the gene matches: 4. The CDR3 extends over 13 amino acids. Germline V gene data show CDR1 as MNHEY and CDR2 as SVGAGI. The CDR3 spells CASSKAGVNEQFF. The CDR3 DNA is TGTGCCAGCAGTAAAGCGGGAGTTAATGAGCAGTTCTTC.

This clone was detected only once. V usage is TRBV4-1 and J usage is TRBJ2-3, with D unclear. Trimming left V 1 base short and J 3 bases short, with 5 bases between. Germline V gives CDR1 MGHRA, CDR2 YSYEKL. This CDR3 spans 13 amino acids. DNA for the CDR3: TGCGCCAGCAGCCAAGTTCCGACAGATACGCAGTATTTT. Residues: CASSQVPTDTQYF.

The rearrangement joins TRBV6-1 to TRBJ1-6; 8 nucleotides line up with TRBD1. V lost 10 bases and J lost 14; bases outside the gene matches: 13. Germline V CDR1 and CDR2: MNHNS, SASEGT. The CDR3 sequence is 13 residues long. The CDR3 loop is CATLPYRGTSLHF. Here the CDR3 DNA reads TGTGCCACCTTACCCTACAGGGGGACCTCCCTCCACTTT.

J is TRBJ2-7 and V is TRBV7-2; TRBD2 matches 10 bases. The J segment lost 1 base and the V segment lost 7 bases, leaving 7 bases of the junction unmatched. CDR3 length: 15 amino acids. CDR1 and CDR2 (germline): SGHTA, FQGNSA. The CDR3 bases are TGTGCCAGCACCTCCCTAGCGGGAGATTCCTACGAGCAGTACTTC. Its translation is CASTSLAGDSYEQYF.

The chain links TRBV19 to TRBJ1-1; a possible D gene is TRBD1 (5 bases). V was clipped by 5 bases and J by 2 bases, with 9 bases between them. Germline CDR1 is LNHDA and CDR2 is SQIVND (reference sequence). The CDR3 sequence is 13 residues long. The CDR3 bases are TGTGCCAGTAGTCGACAGATAAACACTGAAGCTTTCTTT. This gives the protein CASSRQINTEAFF.

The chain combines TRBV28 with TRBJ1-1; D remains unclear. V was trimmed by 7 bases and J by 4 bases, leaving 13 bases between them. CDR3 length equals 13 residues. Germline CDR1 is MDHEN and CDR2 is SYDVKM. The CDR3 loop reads CASTRSVGTEAFF. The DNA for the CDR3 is TGTGCCAGCACCAGGAGCGTAGGCACTGAAGCTTTCTTT.

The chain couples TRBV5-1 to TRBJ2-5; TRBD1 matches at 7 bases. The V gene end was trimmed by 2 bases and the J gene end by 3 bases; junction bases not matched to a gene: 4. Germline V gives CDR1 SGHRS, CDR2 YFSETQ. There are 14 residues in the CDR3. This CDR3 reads CASSLGTAKETQYF. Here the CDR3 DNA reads TGCGCCAGCAGCTTAGGGACAGCTAAAGAGACCCAGTACTTC. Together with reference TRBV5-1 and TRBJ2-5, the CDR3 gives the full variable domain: KAGVTQTPRYLIKTRGQQVTLSCSPISGHRSVSWYQQTPGQGLQFLFEYFSETQRNKGNFPGRFSGRQFSNSRSEMNVSTLELGDSALYLCASSLGTAKETQYFGPGTRLLVL.

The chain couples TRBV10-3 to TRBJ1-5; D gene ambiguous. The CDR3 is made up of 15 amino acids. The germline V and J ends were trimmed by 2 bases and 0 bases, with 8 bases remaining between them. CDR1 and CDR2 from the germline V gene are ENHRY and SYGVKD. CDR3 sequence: CAISEQAPSNQPQHF. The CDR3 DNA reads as TGTGCCATCAGTGAGCAGGCCCCTAGCAATCAGCCCCAGCATTTT.

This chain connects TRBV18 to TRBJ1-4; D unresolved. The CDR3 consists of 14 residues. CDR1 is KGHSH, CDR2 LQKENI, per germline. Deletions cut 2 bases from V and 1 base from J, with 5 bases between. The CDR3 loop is CASSPSRTNEKLFF. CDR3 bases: TGTGCCAGCTCACCATCCCGAACTAATGAAAAACTGTTTTTT. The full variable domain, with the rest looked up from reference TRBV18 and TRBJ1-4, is NAGVMQNPRHLVRRRGQEARLRCSPMKGHSHVYWYRQLPEEGLKFMVYLQKENIIDESGMPKERFSAEFPKEGPSILRIQQVVRGDSAAYFCASSPSRTNEKLFFGSGTQLSVL.

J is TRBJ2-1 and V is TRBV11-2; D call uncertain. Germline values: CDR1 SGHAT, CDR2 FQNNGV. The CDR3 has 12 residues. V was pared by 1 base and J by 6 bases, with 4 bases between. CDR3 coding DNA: TGTGCCAGCAGCTTAGCGGCCAATGAGCAGTTCTTC. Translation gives CASSLAANEQFF. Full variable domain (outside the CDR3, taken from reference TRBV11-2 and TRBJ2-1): EAGVAQSPRYKIIEKRQSVAFWCNPISGHATLYWYQQILGQGPKLLIQFQNNGVVDDSQLPKDRFSAERLKGVDSTLKIQPAKLEDSAVYLCASSLAANEQFFGPGTRLTVL.

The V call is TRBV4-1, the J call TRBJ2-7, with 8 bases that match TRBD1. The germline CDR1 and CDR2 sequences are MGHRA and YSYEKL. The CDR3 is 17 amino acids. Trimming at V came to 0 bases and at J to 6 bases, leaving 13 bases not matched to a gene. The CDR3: CASSQDPRQGIPVEQYF. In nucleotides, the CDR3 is TGCGCCAGCAGCCAAGACCCCCGACAGGGGATTCCCGTCGAGCAGTACTTC.

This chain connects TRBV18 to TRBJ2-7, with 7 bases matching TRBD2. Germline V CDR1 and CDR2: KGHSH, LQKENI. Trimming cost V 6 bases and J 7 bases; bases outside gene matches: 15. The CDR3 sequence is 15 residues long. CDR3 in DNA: TGTGCCAGCTCGCCTACTAGCGCGTCGACCTCAGAGCAGTACTTC. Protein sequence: CASSPTSASTSEQYF.

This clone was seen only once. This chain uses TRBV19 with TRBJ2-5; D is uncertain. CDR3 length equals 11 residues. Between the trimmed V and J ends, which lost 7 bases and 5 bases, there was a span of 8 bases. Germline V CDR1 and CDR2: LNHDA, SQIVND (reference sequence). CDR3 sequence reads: CASIGGETQYF. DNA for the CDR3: TGTGCCAGTATAGGTGGGGAGACCCAGTACTTC.

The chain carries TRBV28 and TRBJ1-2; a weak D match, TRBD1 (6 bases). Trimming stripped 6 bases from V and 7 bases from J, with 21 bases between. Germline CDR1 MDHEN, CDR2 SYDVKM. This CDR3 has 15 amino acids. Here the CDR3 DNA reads TGTGCCAGCAGATTACCAGCGGGCAGGGGAAGTGGCTACACCTTC. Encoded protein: CASRLPAGRGSGYTF.

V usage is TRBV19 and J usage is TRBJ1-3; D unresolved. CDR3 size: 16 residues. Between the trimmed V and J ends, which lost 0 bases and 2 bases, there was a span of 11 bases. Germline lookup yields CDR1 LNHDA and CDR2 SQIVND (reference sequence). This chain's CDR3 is CASSIDLLGAGNTIYF. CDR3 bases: TGTGCCAGTAGTATAGATCTATTGGGTGCTGGAAACACCATATATTTT.

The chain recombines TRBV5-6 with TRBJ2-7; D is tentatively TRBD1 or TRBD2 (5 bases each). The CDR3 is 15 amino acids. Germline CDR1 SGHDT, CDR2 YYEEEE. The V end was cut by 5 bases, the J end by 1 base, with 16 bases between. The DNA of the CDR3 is TGTGCCAGCAGGGCCCGGGTCTGGGGGTCCTACGAGCAGTACTTC. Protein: CASRARVWGSYEQYF.